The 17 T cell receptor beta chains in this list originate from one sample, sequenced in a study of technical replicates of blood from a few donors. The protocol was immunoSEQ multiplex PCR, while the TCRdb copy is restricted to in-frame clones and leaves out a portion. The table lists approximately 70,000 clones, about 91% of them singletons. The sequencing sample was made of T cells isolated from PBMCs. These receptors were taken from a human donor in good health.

CDR3 sequence: CASSPVGREYEQFF. The CDR3 DNA follows: TGTGCCAGCAGCCCCGTTGGTCGGGAGTATGAGCAGTTCTTC. V usage is TRBV13 and J usage is TRBJ2-1; tentative D call: TRBD2 (6 bases). The germline V and J ends were trimmed by 5 bases and 8 bases, with 16 bases remaining between them. The CDR3 is 14 amino acids. Per the germline V gene, CDR1 is PRHDT and CDR2 is FYEKMQ (reference sequence).

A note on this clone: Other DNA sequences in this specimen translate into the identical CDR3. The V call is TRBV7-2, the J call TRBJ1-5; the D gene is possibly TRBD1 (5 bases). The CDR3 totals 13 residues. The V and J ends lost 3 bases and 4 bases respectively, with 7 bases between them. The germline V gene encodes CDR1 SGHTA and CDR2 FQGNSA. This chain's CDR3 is CASSFGGNQPQHF. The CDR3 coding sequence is TGTGCCAGCAGCTTCGGGGGAAATCAGCCCCAGCATTTT.

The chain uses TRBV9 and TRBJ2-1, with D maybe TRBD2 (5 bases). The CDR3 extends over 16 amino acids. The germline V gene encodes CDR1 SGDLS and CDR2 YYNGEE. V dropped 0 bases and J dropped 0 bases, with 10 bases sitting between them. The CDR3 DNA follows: TGTGCCAGCAGCGTAGATCCGGGATTCTCCTACAATGAGCAGTTCTTC. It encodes CASSVDPGFSYNEQFF. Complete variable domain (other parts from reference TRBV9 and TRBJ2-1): DSGVTQTPKHLITATGQRVTLRCSPRSGDLSVYWYQQSLDQGLQFLIQYYNGEERAKGNILERFSAQQFPDLHSELNLSSLELGDSALYFCASSVDPGFSYNEQFFGPGTRLTVL.

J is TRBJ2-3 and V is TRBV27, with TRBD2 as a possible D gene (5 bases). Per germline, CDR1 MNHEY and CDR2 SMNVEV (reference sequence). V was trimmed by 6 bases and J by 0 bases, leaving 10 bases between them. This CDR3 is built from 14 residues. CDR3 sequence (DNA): TGTGCCAGCAGCCGGACTCGCAGCACAGATACGCAGTATTTT. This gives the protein CASSRTRSTDTQYF.

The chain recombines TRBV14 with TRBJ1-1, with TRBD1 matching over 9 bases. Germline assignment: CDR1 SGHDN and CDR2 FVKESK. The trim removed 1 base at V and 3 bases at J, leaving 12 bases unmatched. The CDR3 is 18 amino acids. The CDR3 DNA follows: TGTGCCAGCAGCCAAGTTATAGGTACAGGGGGCTTCTACACTGAAGCTTTCTTT. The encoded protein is CASSQVIGTGGFYTEAFF.

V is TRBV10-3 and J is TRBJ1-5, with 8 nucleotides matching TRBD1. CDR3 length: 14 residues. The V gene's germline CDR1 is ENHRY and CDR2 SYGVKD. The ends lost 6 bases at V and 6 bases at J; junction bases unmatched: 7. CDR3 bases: TGTGCCATCAGAGCAGGGGGCTGGGGTCAGCCCCAGCATTTT. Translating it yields CAIRAGGWGQPQHF.

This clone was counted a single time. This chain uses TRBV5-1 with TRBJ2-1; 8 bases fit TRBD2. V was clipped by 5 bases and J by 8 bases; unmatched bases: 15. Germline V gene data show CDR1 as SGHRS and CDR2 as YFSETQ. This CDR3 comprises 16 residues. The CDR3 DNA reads TGCGCCAGCAGTTTTGGGGCGGGCCTAGCGGGCTATGAGCAGTTCTTC. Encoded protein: CASSFGAGLAGYEQFF.

CDR3 sequence reads: CASRLIRDREAFF. CDR3 nucleotides: TGTGCCAGCAGGCTAATCCGGGACAGAGAAGCTTTCTTT. This rearrangement joins TRBV7-2 to TRBJ1-1; 7 bases agree with TRBD1. The CDR3 is made up of 13 amino acids. From germline, CDR1 is SGHTA and CDR2 FQGNSA. The J segment lost 8 bases and the V segment lost 6 bases, leaving 9 bases of the junction unmatched.

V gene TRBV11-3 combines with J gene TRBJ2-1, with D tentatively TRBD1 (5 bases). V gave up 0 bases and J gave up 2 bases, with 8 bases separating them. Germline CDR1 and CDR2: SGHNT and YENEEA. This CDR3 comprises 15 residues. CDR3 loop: CASSLEETAYNEQFF. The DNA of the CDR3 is TGTGCCAGCAGCTTAGAAGAGACAGCCTACAATGAGCAGTTCTTC.

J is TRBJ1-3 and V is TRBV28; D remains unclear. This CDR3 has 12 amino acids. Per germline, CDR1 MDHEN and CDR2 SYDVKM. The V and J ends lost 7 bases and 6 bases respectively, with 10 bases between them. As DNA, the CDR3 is TGTGCCAGCACAGAGGGCGCAAACACCATATATTTT. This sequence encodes CASTEGANTIYF.

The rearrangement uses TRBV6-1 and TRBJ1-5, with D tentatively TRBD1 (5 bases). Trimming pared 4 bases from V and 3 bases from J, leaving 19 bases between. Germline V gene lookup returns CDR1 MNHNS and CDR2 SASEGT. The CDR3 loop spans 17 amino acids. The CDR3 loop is CASSGPAGRGSNQPQHF. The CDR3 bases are TGTGCCAGCAGTGGACCTGCAGGGAGGGGTTCCAATCAGCCCCAGCATTTT.

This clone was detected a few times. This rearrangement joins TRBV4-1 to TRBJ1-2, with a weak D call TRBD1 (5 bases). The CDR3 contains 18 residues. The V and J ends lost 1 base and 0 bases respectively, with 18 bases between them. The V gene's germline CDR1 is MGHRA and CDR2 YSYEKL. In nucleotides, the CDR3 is TGCGCCAGCAGCCAAGGTATCCGACTGACAGACACTAACTATGGCTACACCTTC. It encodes CASSQGIRLTDTNYGYTF.

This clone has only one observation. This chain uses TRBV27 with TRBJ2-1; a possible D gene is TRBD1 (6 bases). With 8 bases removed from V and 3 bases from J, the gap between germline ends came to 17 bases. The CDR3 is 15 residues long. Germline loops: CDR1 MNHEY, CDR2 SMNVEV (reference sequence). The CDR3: CASGYDRQLYNEQFF. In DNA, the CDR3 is TGTGCCAGCGGATATGACAGGCAACTCTACAATGAGCAGTTCTTC.

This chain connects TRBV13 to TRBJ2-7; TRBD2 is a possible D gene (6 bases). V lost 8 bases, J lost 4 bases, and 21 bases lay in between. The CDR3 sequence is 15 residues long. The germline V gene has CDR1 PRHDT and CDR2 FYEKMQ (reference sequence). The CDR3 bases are TGTGCCAGCTCCGGGGCCCGGGCCGGGAGTTACGAGCAGTACTTC. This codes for CASSGARAGSYEQYF.

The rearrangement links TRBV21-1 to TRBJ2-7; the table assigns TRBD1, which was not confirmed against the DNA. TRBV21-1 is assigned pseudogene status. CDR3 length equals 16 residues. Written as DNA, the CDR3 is TGTGCCAGCAGCAGGGACAGGGGGAAATTTGCCTACGAGCAGTACTTC. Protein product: CASSRDRGKFAYEQYF.

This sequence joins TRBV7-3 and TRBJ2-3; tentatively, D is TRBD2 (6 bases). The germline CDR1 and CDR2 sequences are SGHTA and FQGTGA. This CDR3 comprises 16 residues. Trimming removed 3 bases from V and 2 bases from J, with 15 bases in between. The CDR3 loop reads CASSLQSGRITDTQYF. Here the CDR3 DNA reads TGTGCCAGCAGCTTGCAATCGGGGAGGATCACAGATACGCAGTATTTT.

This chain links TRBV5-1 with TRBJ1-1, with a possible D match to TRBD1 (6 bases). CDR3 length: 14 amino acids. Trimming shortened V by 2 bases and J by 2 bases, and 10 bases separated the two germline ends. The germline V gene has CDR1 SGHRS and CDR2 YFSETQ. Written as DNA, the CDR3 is TGCGCCAGCAGCTTCAGGGGCCCTAACACTGAAGCTTTCTTT. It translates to CASSFRGPNTEAFF. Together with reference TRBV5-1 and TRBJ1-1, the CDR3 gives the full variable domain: KAGVTQTPRYLIKTRGQQVTLSCSPISGHRSVSWYQQTPGQGLQFLFEYFSETQRNKGNFPGRFSGRQFSNSRSEMNVSTLELGDSALYLCASSFRGPNTEAFFGQGTRLTVV.